A selection of T cell receptor beta chains follows, all from one sample in a study of blood T cell repertoires in COVID-19. TCRdb's copy holds only in-frame clones and misses some; the assay was immunoSEQ multiplex PCR. Among fewer than 60,000 clones, about 87% were seen once, and the ten largest hold approximately 6%. What was sequenced was peripheral blood. The receptors shown here come from a woman aged 55 to 70 with COVID-19, enrolled during active disease. The CDR3 runs from the conserved cysteine through the conserved F or W. Each record gives: clone size, J gene, V gene, D gene, CDR3 protein, CDR3 DNA. D genes are given only for firm matches. Expanded clones get a size class; other rows say once, few or many, or leave the size out.

>-|TRBJ1-1|TRBV28|-
CASSSPGQFTEAFF
TGTGCCAGCAGTTCACCAGGACAGTTCACTGAAGCTTTCTTT
>-|TRBJ2-7|TRBV7-8|TRBD2
CASSFAGLPRDEQYF
TGTGCCAGCAGCTTTGCGGGACTACCCCGTGACGAGCAGTACTTC
>-|TRBJ2-6|TRBV19|TRBD2
CASSTKREKGSGANVLTF
TGTGCCAGTAGTACAAAGCGGGAAAAGGGTTCTGGGGCCAACGTCCTGACTTTC
>few|TRBJ2-4|TRBV18|-
CASARRELPNIQYF
TGTGCCAGCGCCCGGAGGGAACTACCAAACATTCAGTACTTC
>-|TRBJ2-2|TRBV2|TRBD2
CASGGGRELYGELFF
TGTGCCAGCGGAGGAGGGCGGGAGCTCTACGGGGAGCTGTTTTTT
>-|TRBJ2-7|TRBV28|TRBD1
CASTKGRGQGVSEQYF
TGTGCCAGCACGAAGGGAAGGGGACAGGGGGTCTCCGAGCAGTACTTC
>once|TRBJ1-1|TRBV19|TRBD1
CASSPDRGPEAFF
TGTGCCAGTAGTCCGGACAGGGGGCCTGAAGCTTTCTTT
>-|TRBJ2-7|TRBV6-2/TRBV6-3|TRBD2
CASSYSPTGTSGIRSYEQYF
TGTGCCAGCAGTTACTCGCCTACCGGGACTAGCGGGATCCGCTCCTACGAGCAGTACTTC
>-|TRBJ2-7|TRBV28|-
CASSRYERTYEQYF
TGTGCCAGCAGCCGCTACGAGAGGACCTACGAGCAGTACTTC
>few|TRBJ1-4|TRBV28|-
CASNNNRDLEKLFF
TGTGCCAGCAACAATAACAGGGATCTCGAAAAACTGTTTTTT
>-|TRBJ1-2|TRBV7-9|TRBD1
CASSLRQGDGYTF
TGTGCCAGCAGCCTACGACAGGGCGATGGCTACACCTTC
>-|TRBJ2-7|TRBV30|-
CAWGNYEQYF
TGTGCCTGGGGCAACTACGAGCAGTACTTC
>-|TRBJ2-7|TRBV19|TRBD2
CASRPLAGAHEQYF
TGTGCCAGTAGGCCACTAGCGGGAGCGCACGAGCAGTACTTC
>-|TRBJ1-4|TRBV6-5|-
CASSYGGTATNEKLFF
TGTGCCAGCAGTTACGGCGGGACGGCGACTAATGAAAAACTGTTTTTT
>-|TRBJ1-5|TRBV4-2|TRBD1
CASSQGDRDSNQPQHF
TGTGCCAGCAGCCAAGGAGACAGGGATAGCAATCAGCCCCAGCATTTT
>-|TRBJ1-2|TRBV10-3|TRBD1
CAILNRGNGYTF
TGTGCCATCCTAAACAGGGGGAATGGCTACACCTTC
>-|TRBJ2-7|TRBV10-3|TRBD1
CAISEGDSFSYEQYF
TGTGCCATCAGTGAAGGGGACAGCTTCTCCTACGAGCAGTACTTC
>-|TRBJ2-1|TRBV5-1|-
CASSLVSRGGDNEQFF
TGCGCCAGCAGCTTGGTTTCCCGCGGAGGCGACAATGAGCAGTTCTTC
>-|TRBJ1-1|TRBV28|-
CASFRGNTEAFF
TGTGCCAGCTTCAGGGGGAACACTGAAGCTTTCTTT
>-|TRBJ2-2|TRBV19|TRBD1
CASSIIGTANTGELFF
TGTGCCAGTAGTATTATAGGGACAGCGAACACCGGGGAGCTGTTTTTT
>-|TRBJ2-1|TRBV28|TRBD2
CASISGRANEQFF
TGTGCCAGCATCAGCGGGAGGGCCAATGAGCAGTTCTTC
>-|TRBJ2-7|TRBV6-2/TRBV6-3|TRBD2
CASSYSFRLAGRLGEQYF
TGTGCCAGCAGTTACTCTTTTCGACTAGCGGGAAGGCTGGGCGAGCAGTACTTC
>-|TRBJ1-3|TRBV5-1|-
CASSTSDRGNTIYF
TGCGCCAGCAGCACATCCGACAGAGGAAACACCATATATTTT
>-|TRBJ1-4|TRBV20-1|-
CSAVTNEKLFF
TGCAGTGCCGTAACTAATGAAAAACTGTTTTTT
>once|TRBJ1-2|TRBV5-6|-
CASSPDRLGGYTF
TGTGCCAGCAGCCCTGACAGATTAGGTGGCTACACCTTC
>once|TRBJ1-1|TRBV4-2|TRBD1
CASSLEGALRTEAFF
TGTGCCAGCAGTCTCGAGGGGGCATTGAGAACTGAAGCTTTCTTT
>once|TRBJ1-5|TRBV21-1|-
CASSKSKERAVRNQPQHF
TGTGCCAGCAGCAAATCAAAGGAGAGGGCGGTACGCAATCAGCCCCAGCATTTT
>-|TRBJ1-4|TRBV3-1/TRBV3-2|-
CASSQVTRVGDEKLFF
TGTGCCAGCAGCCAAGTCACCAGGGTAGGAGATGAAAAACTGTTTTTT
>-|TRBJ1-4|TRBV7-2|TRBD1
CASSPHGQGDEKLFF
TGTGCCAGCAGCCCTCACGGACAGGGTGATGAAAAACTGTTTTTT
>-|TRBJ2-5|TRBV5-6|-
CASSLPPRGFGETQYF
TGTGCCAGCAGCTTACCCCCTAGAGGATTTGGAGAGACCCAGTACTTC
>-|TRBJ1-4|TRBV30|-
CAWRLGQTTNEKLFF
TGTGCCTGGAGGCTAGGACAAACAACTAATGAAAAACTGTTTTTT
>-|TRBJ2-5|TRBV4-1|TRBD1
CASSQALSTGGRYQETQYF
TGCGCCAGCAGCCAAGCTTTAAGCACAGGGGGCCGGTACCAAGAGACCCAGTACTTC
>-|TRBJ2-1|TRBV9|-
CASNQRGGSYNEQFF
TGTGCCAGCAACCAAAGGGGTGGGTCCTACAATGAGCAGTTCTTC
>-|TRBJ2-2|TRBV9|TRBD1
CASSVVAGGSGELFF
TGTGCCAGCAGCGTAGTGGCAGGGGGATCCGGGGAGCTGTTTTTT